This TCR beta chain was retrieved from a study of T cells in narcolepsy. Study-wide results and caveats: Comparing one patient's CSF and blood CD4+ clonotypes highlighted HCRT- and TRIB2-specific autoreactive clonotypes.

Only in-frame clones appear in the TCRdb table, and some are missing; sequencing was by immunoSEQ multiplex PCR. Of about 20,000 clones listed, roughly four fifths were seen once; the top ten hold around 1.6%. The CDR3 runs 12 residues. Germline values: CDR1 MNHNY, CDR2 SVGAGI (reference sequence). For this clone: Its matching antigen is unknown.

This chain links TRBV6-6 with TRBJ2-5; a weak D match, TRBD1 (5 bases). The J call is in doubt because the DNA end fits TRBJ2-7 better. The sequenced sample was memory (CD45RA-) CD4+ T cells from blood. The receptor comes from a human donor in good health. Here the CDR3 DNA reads TGTGCCAGCAGTCCAGGGTTCTACGAGCAGTACTTC. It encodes CASSPGFYEQYF.